This TCR beta chain was observed in a study of TIL therapy for anti-PD-1-resistant metastatic lung cancer. The sample's time point: pre-treatment sample, taken before nivolumab and TIL therapy. Tumor tissue came from excised metastases, mostly pleural nodules or supraclavicular lymph nodes. V dropped 0 bases and J dropped 0 bases, with 13 bases sitting between them. The CDR3 length is 17 residues. The germline CDR1 and CDR2 sequences are SGHVS and FQNEAQ. The libraries were made with immunoSEQ v3. The table came from immunoSEQ multiplex PCR; TCRdb's copy has only in-frame clones and leaves some out. The sample records about 10,000 clones, about 60% being singletons.

This specimen consisted of tumor tissue, obtained at baseline. The TCR sequence derives from a person aged 30 to 80 with non-small cell lung cancer. The V gene is TRBV7-8, the J gene TRBJ2-3; D assignment may be TRBD1 or TRBD2 (5 bases each). CDR3 amino acids: CASSLAGDHLSTDTQYF. CDR3 in DNA: TGTGCCAGCAGCTTAGCGGGGGACCACCTGAGCACAGATACGCAGTATTTT.